The 18 T cell receptor beta chains listed next were all sequenced from one sample in a study of shared clonotypes between healthy human individuals (dated by TCRdb to 2020 to 2021). Library prep was done by the immunoSEQ multiplex PCR assay. Here the immuneACCESS table is served through TCRdb, limited to in-frame sequences with V and J called. Missing clones are a known gap in these copies; in checked studies unresolved V genes cover under half, and the rest lacks a known reason. Here the sample has about 1.5 million clones; around 98% occur a single time. The top ten hold 0.4% to 0.45% of the sample. The sequencing sample was made of naive CD4+ T cells sorted from blood. According to the study, the label for this sample's cell subset or site signals: CD45RA+ positively selected. The receptors were sampled from a man aged 25 to 40 in good health.

The chain couples TRBV5-4 to TRBJ2-7, with 13 bases aligning to TRBD2. CDR3 size: 17 residues. Looked up from germline, CDR1 is SGHNT and CDR2 is YYREEE (reference sequence). Trimming at V came to 4 bases and at J to 6 bases, leaving 13 bases not matched to a gene. This CDR3 reads CASSRDGGLAGVGEQYF. CDR3 nucleotides: TGTGCCAGCAGCCGAGACGGCGGACTAGCGGGAGTCGGCGAGCAGTACTTC.

The chain combines TRBV5-1 with TRBJ1-1; no clear D gene. V was shortened by 4 bases and J by 1 base, with 11 bases between the two germline ends. This CDR3 is built from 14 residues. Germline lookup yields CDR1 SGHRS and CDR2 YFSETQ. CDR3 sequence (DNA): TGCGCCAGCAGCGGAGATACACGGAACACTGAAGCTTTCTTT. It yields the protein CASSGDTRNTEAFF.

The V and J genes are TRBV9 and TRBJ2-1; TRBD2 matches 8 bases. J gave up 3 bases and V 3 bases, and 5 bases lay outside the gene matches. The germline V gene encodes CDR1 SGDLS and CDR2 YYNGEE. This CDR3 has 15 amino acids. DNA for the CDR3: TGTGCCAGCAGCGGACCCGGGACTAGCTACAATGAGCAGTTCTTC. Protein sequence: CASSGPGTSYNEQFF.

The CDR3: CASSQQGSGNTIYF. As DNA, the CDR3 is TGTGCCAGCAGCCAACAGGGGTCTGGAAACACCATATATTTT. J is TRBJ1-3 and V is TRBV14; tentatively, D is TRBD1 (6 bases). V was clipped by 2 bases and J by 1 base, with 6 bases between them. The CDR3 extends over 14 amino acids. Per germline, CDR1 SGHDN and CDR2 FVKESK.

CDR3 region: CASSERSREKLFF. CDR3 DNA sequence: TGTGCCAGCAGTGAAAGGTCCAGGGAAAAACTGTTTTTT. The genes are TRBV2 and TRBJ1-4, with D hard to call. Between the trimmed V and J ends, which lost 2 bases and 8 bases, there was a span of 9 bases. CDR1 is SNHLY, CDR2 FYNNEI, per germline. This CDR3 comprises 13 residues.

The CDR3, as DNA: TGTGCCAGCAGCTTAGTTTCTGGGCGGAATACGCAGTATTTT. It codes for CASSLVSGRNTQYF. The chain recombines TRBV7-6 with TRBJ2-3; D gene uncertain. The CDR3 sequence is 14 residues long. Germline assignment: CDR1 SGHVS and CDR2 FNYEAQ. Trimming took off 1 base at V and 7 bases at J, with 12 bases between the two ends.

In the case of this clone: At one boundary the junction diverges from the germline segment, which might be a read error. The chain is built from TRBV5-1 and TRBJ2-1, with D hard to call. Germline V gives CDR1 SGHRS, CDR2 YFSETQ. The CDR3 spans 16 residues. The chain's CDR3 is CASSFSGFRSHNEQFF. For the CDR3, the DNA is TGCGCCAGCAGCTTTTCCGGGTTTCGCTCCCACAATGAGCAGTTCTTC.

The chain joins TRBV9 to TRBJ2-7, with D uncertain. CDR1 SGDLS and CDR2 YYNGEE come from the germline V gene. The V end lost 0 bases, the J end lost 4 bases, and 11 bases lay between the germline ends. The CDR3 is made up of 14 amino acids. The CDR3 protein is CASSVAEGAYEQYF. The CDR3 coding sequence is TGTGCCAGCAGCGTAGCTGAAGGAGCGTACGAGCAGTACTTC.

The CDR3 region has the DNA TGTGCCACCAAAAAGCGGGTCGAGAGCTACGAGCAGTACTTC. This translates into CATKKRVESYEQYF. This chain links TRBV5-6 with TRBJ2-7; a weak D match, TRBD2 (6 bases). The CDR3 is 14 residues long. In germline, CDR1 is SGHDT, CDR2 YYEEEE. V was trimmed by 9 bases and J by 3 bases, leaving 19 bases between them. The entire variable domain, with the rest obtained from reference TRBV5-6 and TRBJ2-7, is as follows: DAGVTQSPTHLIKTRGQQVTLRCSPKSGHDTVSWYQQALGQGPQFIFQYYEEEERQRGNFPDRFSGHQFPNYSSELNVNALLLGDSALYLCATKKRVESYEQYFGPGTRLTVT.

The chain recombines TRBV19 with TRBJ1-5; D is ambiguous. CDR1 is LNHDA, CDR2 SQIVND, per germline (reference sequence). The CDR3 covers 14 residues. V was cut by 6 bases and J by 7 bases, with 16 bases left in between. CDR3 loop: CASRRSQQGQPQHF. The CDR3 DNA sequence: TGTGCCAGTAGGAGGTCTCAGCAAGGACAGCCCCAGCATTTT.

V and J are TRBV9 and TRBJ2-2; 8 positions agree with TRBD1. This CDR3 comprises 19 residues. The V gene's germline CDR1 is SGDLS and CDR2 YYNGEE. With V trimmed by 4 bases and J by 0 bases, 14 bases remained unmatched. The DNA of the CDR3 is TGTGCCAGCAGCACCCGGGACAGGAGGACTTTCGCGAACACCGGGGAGCTGTTTTTT. Its protein product is CASSTRDRRTFANTGELFF.

The V gene is TRBV7-8, the J gene TRBJ2-7; 9 bases match TRBD1. Germline V gene data show CDR1 as SGHVS and CDR2 as FQNEAQ. The ends lost 0 bases at V and 3 bases at J; junction bases unmatched: 6. The CDR3 consists of 16 residues. The CDR3 protein is CASSLAPGQGIYEQYF. In DNA form, the CDR3 reads TGTGCCAGCAGCTTAGCCCCGGGACAGGGAATCTACGAGCAGTACTTC.

The chain couples TRBV2 to TRBJ2-3; 9 nucleotides align to TRBD2. V trimming: 6 bases; J trimming: 6 bases; junction bases outside the gene matches: 10. The CDR3 runs 15 residues. Germline V gene sequence: CDR1 SNHLY, CDR2 FYNNEI. The CDR3 protein is CASSGGGRAGDTQYF. The DNA for the CDR3 is TGTGCCAGCAGCGGAGGCGGGAGGGCCGGGGATACGCAGTATTTT.

J is TRBJ2-7 and V is TRBV9; possible D gene TRBD1, 6 bases. The V end lost 4 bases, the J end lost 4 bases, and 12 bases lay between the germline ends. The CDR3 is 13 residues long. Germline loops: CDR1 SGDLS, CDR2 YYNGEE. CDR3 sequence: CASSTLQGYEQYF. CDR3 nucleotides: TGTGCCAGCAGCACCCTACAGGGTTACGAGCAGTACTTC. The full variable domain, with the rest looked up from reference TRBV9 and TRBJ2-7, is DSGVTQTPKHLITATGQRVTLRCSPRSGDLSVYWYQQSLDQGLQFLIQYYNGEERAKGNILERFSAQQFPDLHSELNLSSLELGDSALYFCASSTLQGYEQYFGPGTRLTVT.

The V and J genes are TRBV5-4 and TRBJ2-3; 10 bases are a match to TRBD2. The CDR3 length is 20 residues. V dropped 3 bases and J dropped 0; count of bases not matched to a gene: 16. Germline V gene data show CDR1 as SGHNT and CDR2 as YYREEE (reference sequence). In DNA form, the CDR3 reads TGTGCCAGCAGCTCGGAACTAGCGGGACCCACATCACCTAGCACAGATACGCAGTATTTT. Translated, it gives CASSSELAGPTSPSTDTQYF.

This chain links TRBV18 with TRBJ1-2, with 7 bases that match TRBD1. The CDR3 sequence is 14 residues long. J was trimmed by 6 bases and V by 2 bases; bases with no gene match: 6. The V gene's germline CDR1 is KGHSH and CDR2 LQKENI. CDR3 amino acids: CASSPRRQGNGYTF. The CDR3 DNA reads as TGTGCCAGCTCACCAAGGAGACAGGGTAATGGCTACACCTTC.

V and J are TRBV29-1 and TRBJ2-7; the match to TRBD1 covers 9 bases. V trimming: 4 bases; J trimming: 1 base; junction bases outside the gene matches: 11. The germline gives CDR1 SQVTM, CDR2 ANQGSEA. The CDR3 is 16 residues long. The CDR3 reads CSVVPGQGKGSYEQYF. The CDR3 DNA is TGCAGCGTTGTCCCGGGACAGGGAAAGGGATCCTACGAGCAGTACTTC.

The chain employs TRBV4-1 and TRBJ2-1; TRBD2 agrees at 9 bases. Germline CDR1 is MGHRA and CDR2 is YSYEKL. J gave up 0 bases and V 4 bases, and 16 bases lay outside the gene matches. The CDR3 extends over 20 amino acids. CDR3 in DNA: TGCGCCAGCAGCCCCCGCGGGAGCGGGGGGCCTTCGAGCTCCTACAATGAGCAGTTCTTC. Its translation: CASSPRGSGGPSSSYNEQFF.